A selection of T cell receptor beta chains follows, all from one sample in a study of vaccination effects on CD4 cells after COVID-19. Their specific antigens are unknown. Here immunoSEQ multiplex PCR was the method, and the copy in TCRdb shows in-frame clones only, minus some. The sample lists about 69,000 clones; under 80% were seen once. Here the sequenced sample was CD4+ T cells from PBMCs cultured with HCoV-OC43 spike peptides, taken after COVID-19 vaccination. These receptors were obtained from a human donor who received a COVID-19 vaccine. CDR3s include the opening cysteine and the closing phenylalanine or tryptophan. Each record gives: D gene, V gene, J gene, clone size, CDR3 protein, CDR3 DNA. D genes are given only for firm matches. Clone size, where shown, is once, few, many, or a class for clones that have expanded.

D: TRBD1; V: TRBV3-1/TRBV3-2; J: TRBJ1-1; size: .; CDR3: CASSQDRGQGSTEAFF; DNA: TGTGCCAGCAGCCAAGATCGGGGACAGGGGTCGACTGAAGCTTTCTTT
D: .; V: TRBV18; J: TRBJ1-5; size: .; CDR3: CASSPTADQPQHF; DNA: TGTGCCAGCTCACCGACAGCGGATCAGCCCCAGCATTTT
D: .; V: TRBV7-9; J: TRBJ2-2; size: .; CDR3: CASSLRGTRIGELFF; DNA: TGTGCCAGCAGCTTACGTGGGACGAGGATTGGGGAGCTGTTTTTT
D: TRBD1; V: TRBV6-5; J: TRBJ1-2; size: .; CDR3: CASRRDSYGYTF; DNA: TGTGCCAGCAGACGGGACAGCTATGGCTACACCTTC
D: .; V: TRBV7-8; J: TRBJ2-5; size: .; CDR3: CASSGNQGQETQYF; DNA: TGTGCCAGCAGCGGTAATCAGGGTCAAGAGACCCAGTACTTC
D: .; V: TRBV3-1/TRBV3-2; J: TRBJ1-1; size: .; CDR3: CASSQGFRNTEAFF; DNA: TGTGCCAGCAGCCAAGGTTTTCGGAACACTGAAGCTTTCTTT
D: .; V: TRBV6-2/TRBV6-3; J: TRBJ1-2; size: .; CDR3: CASSRGRGYTF; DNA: TGTGCCAGCAGCCGGGGCCGCGGCTACACCTTC
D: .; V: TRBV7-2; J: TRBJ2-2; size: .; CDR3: CANKRGNTGELFF; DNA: TGTGCCAACAAGAGGGGGAACACCGGGGAGCTGTTTTTT
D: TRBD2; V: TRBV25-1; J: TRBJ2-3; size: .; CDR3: CASSDQRGLRTDTQYF; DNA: TGTGCCAGCAGTGACCAGCGGGGGCTACGCACAGATACGCAGTATTTT
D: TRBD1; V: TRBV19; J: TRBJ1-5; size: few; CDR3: CASKFGTGRYQPQHF; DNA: TGTGCCAGTAAATTCGGGACAGGGAGGTATCAGCCCCAGCATTTT
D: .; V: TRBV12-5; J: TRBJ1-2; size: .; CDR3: CASGLGYRAEGYTF; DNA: TGTGCTAGTGGTTTGGGTTACAGGGCGGAGGGCTACACCTTC
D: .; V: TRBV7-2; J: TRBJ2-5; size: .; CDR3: CASSLAKAGVQETQYF; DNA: TGTGCCAGCAGCTTAGCGAAGGCTGGGGTCCAAGAGACCCAGTACTTC
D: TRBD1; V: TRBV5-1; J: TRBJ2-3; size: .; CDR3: CASSSGQGGTDTQYF; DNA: TGCGCCAGCAGTTCTGGACAGGGGGGCACAGATACGCAGTATTTT
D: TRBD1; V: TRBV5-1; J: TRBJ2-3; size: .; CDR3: CASSDGTGLTDTQYF; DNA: TGCGCCAGCAGCGATGGGACAGGTCTCACAGATACGCAGTATTTT
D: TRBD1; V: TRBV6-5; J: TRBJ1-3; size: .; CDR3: CASSWDRHSGNTIYF; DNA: TGTGCCAGCAGCTGGGACAGGCACTCTGGAAACACCATATATTTT
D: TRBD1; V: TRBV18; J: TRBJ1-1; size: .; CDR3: CASSGDRADTEAFF; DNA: TGTGCCAGCTCGGGGGACAGGGCGGACACTGAAGCTTTCTTT
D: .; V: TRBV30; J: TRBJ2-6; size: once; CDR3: CAWSKVSGANVLTF; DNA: TGTGCCTGGAGTAAGGTCTCTGGGGCCAACGTCCTGACTTTC
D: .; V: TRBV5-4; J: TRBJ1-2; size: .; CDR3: CASSRQGNGYTF; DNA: TGTGCCAGCAGCAGGCAGGGTAATGGCTACACCTTC
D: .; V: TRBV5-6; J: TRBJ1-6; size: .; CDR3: CAGSLTYPNSPLHF; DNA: TGTGCCGGCAGCTTGACTTACCCGAATTCACCCCTCCACTTT
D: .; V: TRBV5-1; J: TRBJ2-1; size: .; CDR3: CASSSFVPGTYNEQFF; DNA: TGCGCCAGCAGCTCTTTCGTCCCAGGAACCTACAATGAGCAGTTCTTC
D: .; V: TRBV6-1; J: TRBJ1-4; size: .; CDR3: CASSEAIWAGGNEKLFF; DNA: TGTGCCAGCAGTGAAGCGATCTGGGCAGGCGGGAATGAAAAACTGTTTTTT
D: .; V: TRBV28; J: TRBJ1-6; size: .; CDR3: CASSRPFYGTSPLHF; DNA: TGTGCCAGCAGCCGCCCATTCTACGGCACTTCACCCCTCCACTTT
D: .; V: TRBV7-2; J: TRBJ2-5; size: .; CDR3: CASSLSVKGGETQYF; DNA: TGTGCCAGCAGCTTATCGGTCAAAGGGGGGGAGACCCAGTACTTC